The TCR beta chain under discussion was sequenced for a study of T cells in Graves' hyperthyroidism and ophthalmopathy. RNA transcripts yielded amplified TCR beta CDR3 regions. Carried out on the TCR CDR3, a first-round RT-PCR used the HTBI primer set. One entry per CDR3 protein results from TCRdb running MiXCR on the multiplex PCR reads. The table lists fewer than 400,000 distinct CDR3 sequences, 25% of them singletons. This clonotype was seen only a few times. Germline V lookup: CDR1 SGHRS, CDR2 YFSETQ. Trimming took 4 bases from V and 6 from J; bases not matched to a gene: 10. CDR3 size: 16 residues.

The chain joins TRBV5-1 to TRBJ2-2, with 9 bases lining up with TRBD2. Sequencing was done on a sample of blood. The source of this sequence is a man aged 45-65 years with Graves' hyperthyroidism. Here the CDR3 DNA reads TGCGCCAGCAGCCCACAAGCGGGAGGTTCATCCGGGGAGCTGTTTTTT. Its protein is CASSPQAGGSSGELFF. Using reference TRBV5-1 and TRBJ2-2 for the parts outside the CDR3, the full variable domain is KAGVTQTPRYLIKTRGQQVTLSCSPISGHRSVSWYQQTPGQGLQFLFEYFSETQRNKGNFPGRFSGRQFSNSRSEMNVSTLELGDSALYLCASSPQAGGSSGELFFGEGSRLTVL.